The 25 T cell receptor beta chains below were found in one sample sequenced in a study of Ad26.COV2.S vaccination and SARS-CoV-2 variants. Noted treatment: some 20 received Ad26.COV2.S at low or high dose, single or two shots; a few received placebo; per-sample allocation not given. The samples were gathered on day 63 after the first injection of vaccine or placebo. Profiled with immunoSEQ multiplex PCR; TCRdb holds only in-frame clones, not every one. The profile shows roughly 400,000 clones, around 91% of them singletons. The sequenced sample was peripheral blood, obtained in a trial of Ad26.COV2.S vaccine versus placebo. These receptors came from a person between 18 and 65 years old who received the Ad26.COV2.S COVID-19 vaccine or a placebo.

The chain combines TRBV29-1 with TRBJ2-1; D ambiguous. Trimming took off 6 bases at V and 0 bases at J, with 9 bases between the two ends. The germline V gene encodes CDR1 SQVTM and CDR2 ANQGSEA. CDR3 length equals 13 residues. CDR3 nucleotide sequence: TGCAGCGTAGCACCAGGCTCCTACAATGAGCAGTTCTTC. It yields the protein CSVAPGSYNEQFF.

This clone is a singleton in its sample. This chain links TRBV9 with TRBJ2-7, with TRBD2 identical over 12 bases. The germline V gene has CDR1 SGDLS and CDR2 YYNGEE. This CDR3 contains 15 residues. The J segment lost 2 bases and the V segment lost 4 bases, leaving 4 bases of the junction unmatched. CDR3 DNA: TGTGCCAGCAGCCCAAGGACTAGCGGGGCCTACGAGCAGTACTTC. Protein sequence: CASSPRTSGAYEQYF.

This sequence joins TRBV18 and TRBJ1-4, with no clear D. Germline V gives CDR1 KGHSH, CDR2 LQKENI. Trimming removed 1 base at V and 7 bases at J, with 7 bases between. The CDR3 length is 13 residues. The CDR3: CASSPLKGEKLFF. CDR3 sequence (DNA): TGTGCCAGCTCACCACTGAAGGGTGAAAAACTGTTTTTT.

The chain recombines TRBV7-8 with TRBJ1-2; the D gene is possibly TRBD1 (5 bases). V lost 5 bases and J lost 2, with 15 bases in between. Germline CDR1 SGHVS, CDR2 FQNEAQ. The CDR3 is made up of 15 amino acids. CDR3 sequence reads: CASSQRKGMNYGYTF. CDR3 sequence (DNA): TGTGCCAGCAGCCAACGGAAGGGGATGAACTATGGCTACACCTTC.

The CDR3 DNA reads as TGTGCCAGCAGTTCAGGGGTTCTCTATGGCTACACCTTC. Residues: CASSSGVLYGYTF. V and J are TRBV6-6 and TRBJ1-2; tentative D call: TRBD1 (6 bases). There are 13 residues in the CDR3. Trimming shortened V by 4 bases and J by 4 bases, and 10 bases separated the two germline ends. Germline-derived CDR1 and CDR2 are MNHNY and SVGAGI (reference sequence).

The J gene is TRBJ2-1, the V gene TRBV27; no firm D call. Germline loops: CDR1 MNHEY, CDR2 SMNVEV (reference sequence). With 0 bases removed from V and 0 bases from J, the gap between germline ends came to 9 bases. This CDR3 region has 16 residues. The CDR3 sequence: CASSLSWRSSYNEQFF. Written as DNA, the CDR3 is TGTGCCAGCAGTTTATCATGGCGGAGCTCCTACAATGAGCAGTTCTTC.

The chain is built from TRBV19 and TRBJ1-1; 9 bases fit TRBD1. With V trimmed by 8 bases and J by 2 bases, 9 bases remained unmatched. The CDR3 is made up of 15 amino acids. Germline assignment: CDR1 LNHDA and CDR2 SQIVND (reference sequence). CDR3 sequence reads: CASSPLGQGNTEAFF. The CDR3 DNA reads as TGTGCCAGTTCGCCGCTGGGACAGGGAAACACTGAAGCTTTCTTT.

The chain couples TRBV28 to TRBJ1-1; maybe TRBD1 (6 bases). CDR1 is MDHEN, CDR2 SYDVKM, per germline. The CDR3 consists of 15 residues. V shed 6 bases and J shed 4 bases, with 18 bases lying between them. The CDR3 sequence: CASSDSQGGSTEAFF. The CDR3 DNA reads TGTGCCAGCAGCGATTCACAGGGAGGGAGCACTGAAGCTTTCTTT.

This clone has only one observation. V gene TRBV5-4 combines with J gene TRBJ2-3, with 11 bases lining up with TRBD2. CDR3 length: 15 residues. Trimming took 5 bases from V and 4 from J; bases not matched to a gene: 6. Germline V lookup: CDR1 SGHNT, CDR2 YYREEE (reference sequence). The DNA for the CDR3 is TGTGCCAGCAGACCACTAGCGGGAGCCCCAGATACGCAGTATTTT. It specifies CASRPLAGAPDTQYF.

This clone was seen ten or more times. The chain combines TRBV19 with TRBJ1-5; a possible D gene is TRBD1 (6 bases). CDR1 is LNHDA, CDR2 SQIVND, per germline (reference sequence). This CDR3 region has 16 residues. V was shortened by 0 bases and J by 5 bases, with 14 bases between the two germline ends. CDR3 region: CASSIETGRGYQPQHF. The CDR3 bases are TGTGCCAGTAGTATAGAAACAGGGAGAGGGTATCAGCCCCAGCATTTT.

This chain links TRBV5-5 with TRBJ1-4; 8 bases are a match to TRBD1. Germline assignment: CDR1 SGHKS and CDR2 YYEKEE (reference sequence). CDR3 length equals 15 residues. With V trimmed by 3 bases and J by 8 bases, 9 bases remained unmatched. The DNA for the CDR3 is TGTGCCAGCAGCTCAGGCCAGGGGGCCAAGGAAAAACTGTTTTTT. This translates into CASSSGQGAKEKLFF.

The rearrangement links TRBV4-1 to TRBJ2-1; a weak D match, TRBD2 (5 bases). The V end lost 3 bases, the J end lost 3 bases, and 12 bases lay between the germline ends. CDR1 is MGHRA and CDR2 is YSYEKL in the germline V gene. This CDR3 is built from 15 residues. CDR3 region: CASSQLSRGYNEQFF. The CDR3 DNA follows: TGCGCCAGCAGCCAGCTCTCTCGGGGCTACAATGAGCAGTTCTTC.

V is TRBV28 and J is TRBJ1-4, with D unresolved. Germline V gene data show CDR1 as MDHEN and CDR2 as SYDVKM. V lost 10 bases, J lost 5 bases, and 17 bases lay in between. This CDR3 region has 14 residues. The CDR3 loop reads CATKRRQSNEKLFF. Written as DNA, the CDR3 is TGTGCCACCAAACGGCGGCAGTCAAATGAAAAACTGTTTTTT.

The gene calls are TRBV5-6 and TRBJ2-6; TRBD1 or TRBD2 may be the D gene (5 bases each). The germline V gene has CDR1 SGHDT and CDR2 YYEEEE. With 4 bases removed from V and 0 bases from J, the gap between germline ends came to 8 bases. The length of the CDR3 is 15 residues. The CDR3 DNA reads as TGTGCCAGCAGCCCGGGGACCTCTGGGGCCAACGTCCTGACTTTC. It yields the protein CASSPGTSGANVLTF. Supplemented by reference TRBV5-6 and TRBJ2-6, the full variable domain reads DAGVTQSPTHLIKTRGQQVTLRCSPKSGHDTVSWYQQALGQGPQFIFQYYEEEERQRGNFPDRFSGHQFPNYSSELNVNALLLGDSALYLCASSPGTSGANVLTFGAGSRLTVL.

The chain joins TRBV13 to TRBJ2-3, with TRBD1 matching over 8 bases. J was trimmed by 3 bases and V by 0 bases; bases with no gene match: 2. This CDR3 contains 15 residues. CDR1 PRHDT and CDR2 FYEKMQ come from the germline V gene (reference sequence). Here the CDR3 DNA reads TGTGCCAGCAGCTTAGGGGACAGGGTGACAGATACGCAGTATTTT. Amino acid sequence: CASSLGDRVTDTQYF.

The rearrangement uses TRBV7-8 and TRBJ2-1; D is undetermined. V was shortened by 4 bases and J by 10 bases, with 8 bases between the two germline ends. CDR3 length: 11 amino acids. Germline-derived CDR1 and CDR2 are SGHVS and FQNEAQ. Written as DNA, the CDR3 is TGTGCCAGCAGCTGGTATAACGAGCAGTTCTTC. Translation gives CASSWYNEQFF.

This clone showed up just once. V usage is TRBV7-9 and J usage is TRBJ2-5, with D perhaps matching TRBD1 (6 bases). V lost 5 bases, J lost 2 bases, and 15 bases lay in between. The CDR3 totals 15 residues. The germline V gene encodes CDR1 SEHNR and CDR2 FQNEAQ (reference sequence). CDR3 in DNA: TGTGCCAGCAGCATGCCGGGACACCTACAAGAGACCCAGTACTTC. Translated: CASSMPGHLQETQYF. Full variable domain (remainder filled in from reference TRBV7-9 and TRBJ2-5): DTGVSQNPRHKITKRGQNVTFRCDPISEHNRLYWYRQTLGQGPEFLTYFQNEAQLEKSRLLSDRFSAERPKGSFSTLEIQRTEQGDSAMYLCASSMPGHLQETQYFGPGTRLLVL.

The J gene is TRBJ2-7, the V gene TRBV27; the D gene is possibly TRBD1 (5 bases). Per the germline V gene, CDR1 is MNHEY and CDR2 is SMNVEV (reference sequence). V was pared by 8 bases and J by 0 bases, with 11 bases between. The CDR3 consists of 13 residues. CDR3 coding DNA: TGTGCCAGCTCCAGACAGATCTCCTACGAGCAGTACTTC. Translated: CASSRQISYEQYF.

The genes are TRBV5-4 and TRBJ2-6, with D possibly matching TRBD1 (5 bases). The CDR3 is 14 amino acids. The germline V gene encodes CDR1 SGHNT and CDR2 YYREEE (reference sequence). Trimming took off 4 bases at V and 4 bases at J, with 9 bases between the two ends. The CDR3 region is CASSGAQGANVLTF. The CDR3 nucleotides read TGTGCCAGCAGCGGGGCACAGGGGGCCAACGTCCTGACTTTC.

This chain links TRBV4-1 with TRBJ2-7; D remains unclear. The CDR3 contains 15 residues. V lost 1 base and J 4 bases, leaving 14 bases between the germline ends. Germline V gene sequence: CDR1 MGHRA, CDR2 YSYEKL. CDR3 region: CASSQGSGVQYEQYF. DNA for the CDR3: TGCGCCAGCAGCCAAGGCAGTGGTGTCCAGTACGAGCAGTACTTC.

V gene TRBV11-2 combines with J gene TRBJ2-2, with D maybe TRBD1 (6 bases). The V and J ends lost 5 bases and 3 bases respectively, with 16 bases between them. Germline V gene data show CDR1 as SGHAT and CDR2 as FQNNGV. The CDR3 loop spans 16 amino acids. Written as DNA, the CDR3 is TGTGCCAGCAGCCCCAGGGGCGTAACGGACACCGGGGAGCTGTTTTTT. It translates to CASSPRGVTDTGELFF.

V is TRBV7-2 and J is TRBJ2-7; D gene unclear. Trimming shortened V by 1 base and J by 3 bases, and 4 bases separated the two germline ends. This CDR3 is 12 amino acids long. Germline assignment: CDR1 SGHTA and CDR2 FQGNSA. The CDR3, as DNA: TGTGCCAGCAGCTTAGTGGGCTACGAGCAGTACTTC. Its translation: CASSLVGYEQYF.

This rearrangement joins TRBV9 to TRBJ2-7, with D perhaps matching TRBD2 (7 bases). The germline CDR1 and CDR2 sequences are SGDLS and YYNGEE. The CDR3 runs 15 residues. Trimming took 4 bases from V and 6 from J, leaving 20 bases between them. CDR3 DNA: TGTGCCAGCAGCCCCCCCAGGGCGGGGGCTAGCGAGCAGTACTTC. As protein: CASSPPRAGASEQYF.

The V and J genes are TRBV14 and TRBJ2-1; 10 bases map to TRBD1. This CDR3 comprises 15 residues. Germline V gives CDR1 SGHDN, CDR2 FVKESK. The J segment lost 8 bases and the V segment lost 3 bases, leaving 7 bases of the junction unmatched. This chain's CDR3 is CASSQDRGRFDEQFF. For the CDR3, the DNA is TGTGCCAGCAGCCAGGACAGGGGGAGATTCGATGAGCAGTTCTTC.

The chain employs TRBV9 and TRBJ1-2; D might be TRBD1 (6 bases). Trimming left V 1 base short and J 1 base short, with 11 bases between. The length of the CDR3 is 15 residues. Germline loops: CDR1 SGDLS, CDR2 YYNGEE. DNA for the CDR3: TGTGCCAGCAGCGTATCAAGGACAGTTAACTATGGCTACACCTTC. As protein: CASSVSRTVNYGYTF.